One sample yielded the 3 T cell receptor beta chains listed below, sequenced in a study of shared clonotypes between healthy human individuals. Sequencing used immunoSEQ multiplex PCR; TCRdb keeps in-frame clones, though not all of them. Counted here are 2 million to 2.5 million clones, more than 85% occurring once; the ten biggest clones make up 0.35% to 0.5%. The sample comprised naive CD4+ T cells from PBMCs. As for subset: CD45RA+ positively selected. The receptors were gathered from a man aged 18 to 30 in good health. Some clones in this sample may be carry-over from other donors' samples.

The J gene is TRBJ2-1, the V gene TRBV7-3; 7 nucleotides line up with TRBD2. Germline V gene lookup returns CDR1 SGHTA and CDR2 FQGTGA. The CDR3 sequence is 13 residues long. V shed 8 bases and J 3 bases; nucleotides not matched to a gene: 4. The CDR3 region has the DNA TGTGCCAGCTCTAAGCGGGACTACAATGAGCAGTTCTTC. Translating gives CASSKRDYNEQFF.

On this clone: The junction and the germline gene differ at one end; a read error may be behind it. The chain is built from TRBV7-2 and TRBJ2-1; D is unresolved. In germline, CDR1 is SGHTA, CDR2 FQGNSA. The CDR3 consists of 11 residues. This CDR3 reads CASSLRAPPLF. The CDR3, as DNA: TGTGCCAGCAGCTTAAGGGCTCCCCCCCTCTTC.

The gene calls are TRBV4-2 and TRBJ2-1, with TRBD2 as a possible D gene (6 bases). The CDR3 spans 12 residues. V was pared by 2 bases and J by 9 bases, with 8 bases between. Germline CDR1 reads LGHNA; CDR2 reads YNFKEQ. As DNA, the CDR3 is TGTGCCAGCAGCCAACAGGGAGGTGAGCAGTTCTTC. Its translation is CASSQQGGEQFF.